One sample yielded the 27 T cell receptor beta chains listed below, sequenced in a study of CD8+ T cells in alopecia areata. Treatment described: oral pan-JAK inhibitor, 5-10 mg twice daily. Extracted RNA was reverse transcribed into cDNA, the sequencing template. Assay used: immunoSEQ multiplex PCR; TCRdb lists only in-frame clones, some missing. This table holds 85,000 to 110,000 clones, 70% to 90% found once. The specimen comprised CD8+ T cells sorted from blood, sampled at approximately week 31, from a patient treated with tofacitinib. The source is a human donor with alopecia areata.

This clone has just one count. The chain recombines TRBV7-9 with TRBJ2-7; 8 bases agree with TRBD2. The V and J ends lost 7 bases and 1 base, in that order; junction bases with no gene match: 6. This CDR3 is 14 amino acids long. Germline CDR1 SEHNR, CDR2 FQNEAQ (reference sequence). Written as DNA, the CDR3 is TGTGCCAGCACCTCCGGGACTAGTTCCTACGAGCAGTACTTC. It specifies CASTSGTSSYEQYF.

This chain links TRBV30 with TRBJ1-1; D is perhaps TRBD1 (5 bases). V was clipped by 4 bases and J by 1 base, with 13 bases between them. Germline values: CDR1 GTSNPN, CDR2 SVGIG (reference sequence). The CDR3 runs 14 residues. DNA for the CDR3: TGTGCCTGGAATCCAAGGGGTGGGAACACTGAAGCTTTCTTT. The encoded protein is CAWNPRGGNTEAFF.

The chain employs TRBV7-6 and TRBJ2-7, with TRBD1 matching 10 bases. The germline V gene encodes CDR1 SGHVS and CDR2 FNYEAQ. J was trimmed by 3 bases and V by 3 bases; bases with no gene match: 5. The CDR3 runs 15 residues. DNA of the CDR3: TGTGCCAGCAGCTTCAACCGGGACAGGGGCTACGAGCAGTACTTC. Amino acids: CASSFNRDRGYEQYF.

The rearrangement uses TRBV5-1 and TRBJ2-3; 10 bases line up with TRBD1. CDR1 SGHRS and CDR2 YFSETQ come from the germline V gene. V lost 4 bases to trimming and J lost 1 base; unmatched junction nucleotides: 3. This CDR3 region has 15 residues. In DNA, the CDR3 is TGCGCCAGCAGCATAGGGACAGGGGGCACAGATACGCAGTATTTT. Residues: CASSIGTGGTDTQYF. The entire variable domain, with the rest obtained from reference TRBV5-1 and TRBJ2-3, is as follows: KAGVTQTPRYLIKTRGQQVTLSCSPISGHRSVSWYQQTPGQGLQFLFEYFSETQRNKGNFPGRFSGRQFSNSRSEMNVSTLELGDSALYLCASSIGTGGTDTQYFGPGTRLTVL.

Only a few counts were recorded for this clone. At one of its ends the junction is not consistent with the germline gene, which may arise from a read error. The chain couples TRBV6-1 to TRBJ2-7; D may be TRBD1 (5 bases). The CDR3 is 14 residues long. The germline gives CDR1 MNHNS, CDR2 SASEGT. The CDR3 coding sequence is TGTGCCATCAGTGACAGCCAGAAAAACTACGAGCAGTACTTC. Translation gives CAISDSQKNYEQYF.

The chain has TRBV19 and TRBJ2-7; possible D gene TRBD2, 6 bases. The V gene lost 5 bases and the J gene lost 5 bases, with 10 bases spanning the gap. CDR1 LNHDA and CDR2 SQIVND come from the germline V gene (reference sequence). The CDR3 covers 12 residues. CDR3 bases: TGTGCCAGTAGTCTCGGAGGGGACGAGCAGTACTTC. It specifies CASSLGGDEQYF.

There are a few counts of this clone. CDR3 protein: CASSMNRYNEQFF. CDR3 DNA: TGTGCCAGTAGTATGAATAGATACAATGAGCAGTTCTTC. The genes are TRBV19 and TRBJ2-1; D remains unclear. The V gene lost 3 bases and the J gene lost 4 bases, with 7 bases spanning the gap. The V gene's germline CDR1 is LNHDA and CDR2 SQIVND (reference sequence). The CDR3 length is 13 residues.

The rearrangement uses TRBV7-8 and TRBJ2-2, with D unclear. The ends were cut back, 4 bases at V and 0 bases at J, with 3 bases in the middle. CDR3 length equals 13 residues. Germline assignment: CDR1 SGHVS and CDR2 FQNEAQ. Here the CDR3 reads CASSYTNTGELFF. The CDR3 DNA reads TGTGCCAGCAGCTATACGAACACCGGGGAGCTGTTTTTT. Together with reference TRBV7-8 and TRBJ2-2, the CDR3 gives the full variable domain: GAGVSQSPRYKVAKRGQDVALRCDPISGHVSLFWYQQALGQGPEFLTYFQNEAQLDKSGLPSDRFFAERPEGSVSTLKIQRTQQEDSAVYLCASSYTNTGELFFGEGSRLTVL.

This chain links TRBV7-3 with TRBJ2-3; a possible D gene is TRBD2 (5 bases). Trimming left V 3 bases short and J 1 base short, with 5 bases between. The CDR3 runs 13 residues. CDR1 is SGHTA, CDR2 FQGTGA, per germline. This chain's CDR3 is CASSFGGTDTQYF. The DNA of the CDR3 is TGTGCCAGCAGCTTCGGGGGCACAGATACGCAGTATTTT.

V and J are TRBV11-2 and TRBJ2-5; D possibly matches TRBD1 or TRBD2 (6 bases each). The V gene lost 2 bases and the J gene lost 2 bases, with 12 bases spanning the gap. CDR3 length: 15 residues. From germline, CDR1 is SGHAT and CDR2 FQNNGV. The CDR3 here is CASSLYWRGQETQYF. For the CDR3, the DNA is TGTGCCAGCAGCTTATATTGGAGGGGGCAAGAGACCCAGTACTTC.

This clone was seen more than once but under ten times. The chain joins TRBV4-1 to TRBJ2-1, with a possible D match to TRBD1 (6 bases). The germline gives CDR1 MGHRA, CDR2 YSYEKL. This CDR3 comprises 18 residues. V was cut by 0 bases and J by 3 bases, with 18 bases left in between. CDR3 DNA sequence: TGCGCCAGCAGCCAAGATTCGTTAGGGCAGGGGCTCTACAATGAGCAGTTCTTC. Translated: CASSQDSLGQGLYNEQFF.

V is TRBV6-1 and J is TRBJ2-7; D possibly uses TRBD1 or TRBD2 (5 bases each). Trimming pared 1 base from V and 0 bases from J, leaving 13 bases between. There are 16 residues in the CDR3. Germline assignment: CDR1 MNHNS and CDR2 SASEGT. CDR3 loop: CASSEEVGTPSYEQYF. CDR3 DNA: TGTGCCAGCAGTGAAGAGGTAGGGACCCCCTCCTACGAGCAGTACTTC.

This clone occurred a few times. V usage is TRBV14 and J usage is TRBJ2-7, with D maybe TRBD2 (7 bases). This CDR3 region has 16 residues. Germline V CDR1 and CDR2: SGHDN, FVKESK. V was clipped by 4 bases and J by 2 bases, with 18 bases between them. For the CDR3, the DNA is TGTGCCAGCAGCCGCTCCGCAGGGGAGGGGGCCTACGAGCAGTACTTC. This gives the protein CASSRSAGEGAYEQYF.

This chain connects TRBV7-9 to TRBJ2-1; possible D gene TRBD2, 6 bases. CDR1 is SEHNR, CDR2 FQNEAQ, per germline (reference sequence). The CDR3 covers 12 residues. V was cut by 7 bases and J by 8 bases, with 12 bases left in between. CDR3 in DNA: TGTGCCAGCACGGGGGATTCAGATGAGCAGTTCTTC. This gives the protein CASTGDSDEQFF.

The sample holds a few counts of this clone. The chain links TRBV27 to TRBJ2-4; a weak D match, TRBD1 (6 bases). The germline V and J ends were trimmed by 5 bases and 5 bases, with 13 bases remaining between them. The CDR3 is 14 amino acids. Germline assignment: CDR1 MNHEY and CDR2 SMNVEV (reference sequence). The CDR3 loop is CASSLSGHQNIQYF. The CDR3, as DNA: TGTGCCAGCAGTCTCTCGGGACACCAAAACATTCAGTACTTC.

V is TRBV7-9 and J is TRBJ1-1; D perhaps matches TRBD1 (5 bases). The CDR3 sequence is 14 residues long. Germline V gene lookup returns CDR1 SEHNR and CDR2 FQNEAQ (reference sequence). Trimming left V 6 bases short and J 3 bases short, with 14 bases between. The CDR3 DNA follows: TGTGCCAGCAGTGGATTTGGGGGGGACACTGAAGCTTTCTTT. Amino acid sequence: CASSGFGGDTEAFF.

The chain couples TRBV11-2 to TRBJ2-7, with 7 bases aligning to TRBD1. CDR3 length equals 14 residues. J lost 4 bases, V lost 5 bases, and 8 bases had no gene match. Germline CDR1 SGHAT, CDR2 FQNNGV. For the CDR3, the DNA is TGTGCCAGCAGCAGCACGGGACAGATATACGAGCAGTACTTC. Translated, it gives CASSSTGQIYEQYF.

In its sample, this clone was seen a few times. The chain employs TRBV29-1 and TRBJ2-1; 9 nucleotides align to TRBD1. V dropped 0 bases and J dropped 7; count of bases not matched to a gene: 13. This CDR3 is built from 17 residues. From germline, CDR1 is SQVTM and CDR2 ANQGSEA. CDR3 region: CSVEEWGPGTGWNEQFF. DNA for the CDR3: TGCAGCGTTGAAGAGTGGGGTCCCGGGACAGGGTGGAATGAGCAGTTCTTC.

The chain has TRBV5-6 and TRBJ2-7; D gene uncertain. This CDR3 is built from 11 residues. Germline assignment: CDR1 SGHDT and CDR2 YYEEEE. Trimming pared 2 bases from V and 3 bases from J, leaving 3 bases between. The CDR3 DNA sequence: TGTGCCAGCAGCTTCAGCTACGAGCAGTACTTC. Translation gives CASSFSYEQYF.

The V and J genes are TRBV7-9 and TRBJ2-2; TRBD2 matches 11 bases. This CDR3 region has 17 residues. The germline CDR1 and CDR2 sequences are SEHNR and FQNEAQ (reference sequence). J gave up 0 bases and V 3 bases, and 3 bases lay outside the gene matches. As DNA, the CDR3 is TGTGCCAGCAGCTTCGGACTAGCGGGCCCGAACACCGGGGAGCTGTTTTTT. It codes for CASSFGLAGPNTGELFF.

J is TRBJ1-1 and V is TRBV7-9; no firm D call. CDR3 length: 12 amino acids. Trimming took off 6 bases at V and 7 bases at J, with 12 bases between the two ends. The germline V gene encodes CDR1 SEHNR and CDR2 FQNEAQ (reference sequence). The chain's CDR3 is CASSPPGIEAFF. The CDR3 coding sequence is TGTGCCAGCAGTCCTCCGGGGATTGAAGCTTTCTTT.

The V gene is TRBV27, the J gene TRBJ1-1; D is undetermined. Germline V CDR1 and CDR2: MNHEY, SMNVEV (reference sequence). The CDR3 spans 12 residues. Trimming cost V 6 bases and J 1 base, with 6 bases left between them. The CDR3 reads CASRSPNTEAFF. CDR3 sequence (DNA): TGTGCCAGCAGATCACCGAACACTGAAGCTTTCTTT.

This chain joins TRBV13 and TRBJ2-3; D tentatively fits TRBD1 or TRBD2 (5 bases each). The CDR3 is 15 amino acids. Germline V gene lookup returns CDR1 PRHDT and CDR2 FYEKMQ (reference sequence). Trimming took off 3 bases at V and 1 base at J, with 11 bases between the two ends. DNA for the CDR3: TGTGCCAGCAGCTTGGGAGACAGTCGCACAGATACGCAGTATTTT. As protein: CASSLGDSRTDTQYF. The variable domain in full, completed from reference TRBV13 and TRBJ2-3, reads AAGVIQSPRHLIKEKRETATLKCYPIPRHDTVYWYQQGPGQDPQFLISFYEKMQSDKGSIPDRFSAQQFSDYHSELNMSSLELGDSALYFCASSLGDSRTDTQYFGPGTRLTVL.

CDR3 residues: CASSLGGLNEKLFF. DNA of the CDR3: TGTGCCAGCAGCTTAGGGGGGCTTAATGAAAAACTGTTTTTT. The rearrangement links TRBV7-9 to TRBJ1-4, with D perhaps TRBD1 (6 bases). Germline V gene data show CDR1 as SEHNR and CDR2 as FQNEAQ (reference sequence). With 1 base removed from V and 4 bases from J, the gap between germline ends came to 7 bases. The CDR3 length is 14 residues.

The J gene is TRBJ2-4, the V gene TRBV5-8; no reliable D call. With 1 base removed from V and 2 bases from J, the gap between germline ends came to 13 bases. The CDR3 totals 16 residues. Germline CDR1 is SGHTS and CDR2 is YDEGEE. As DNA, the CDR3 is TGTGCCAGCAGCTTGTATACGGGCTCGTCCAAAAACATTCAGTACTTC. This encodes CASSLYTGSSKNIQYF.

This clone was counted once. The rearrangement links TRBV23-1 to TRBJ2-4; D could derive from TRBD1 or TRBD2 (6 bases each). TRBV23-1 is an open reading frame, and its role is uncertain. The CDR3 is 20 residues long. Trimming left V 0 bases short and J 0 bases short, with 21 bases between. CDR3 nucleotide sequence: TGCGCCAGCAGTCAATCGAAGGGGGTTGGCGGGGCACTAGCCAAAAACATTCAGTACTTC. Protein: CASSQSKGVGGALAKNIQYF.

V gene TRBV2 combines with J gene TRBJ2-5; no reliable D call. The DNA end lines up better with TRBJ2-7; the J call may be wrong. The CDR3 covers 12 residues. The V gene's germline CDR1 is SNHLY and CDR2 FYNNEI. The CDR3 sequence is CASLEGSYEQYF. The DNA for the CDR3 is TGTGCCAGCTTAGAAGGTTCCTACGAGCAGTACTTC.